Sequencing of this TCR beta chain was carried out in a study of regulatory T cells in long-lasting Graves disease. This clonotype was seen ten or more times. V gave up 5 bases and J gave up 8 bases, with 19 bases separating them. CDR3 length equals 14 residues. From germline, CDR1 is DFQATT and CDR2 SNEGSKA (reference sequence). Time point described: newly diagnosed GD, antithyroid drugs for less than 3 months. PBMC RNA served as the TCR library source. The authors drew about 9 milliliters of peripheral blood into EDTA tubes. CDR3-region Arm-PCR and iRepertoire HTBI primers produced the TCR beta libraries. TCRdb called the multiplex PCR reads again in MiXCR, with one record for every CDR3 protein. The sample lists 390,000 or so distinct CDR3 sequences, about 10% occurring once. This sample also appeared in a second study, on T cells in Graves' hyperthyroidism and ophthalmopathy. This second study says: Ophthalmopathy and stable hyperthyroidism were separated by a 13 V-J model.

This clonotype was sampled from a young woman with Graves disease. Sequencing was performed on peripheral blood mononuclear cells (PBMCs), taken at new diagnosis, from a patient treated with antithyroid drugs. V usage is TRBV20-1 and J usage is TRBJ2-1; no clear D. The DNA of the CDR3 is TGCAGTGCTCCAGTACGTGCACGAAACGATGAGCAGTTCTTC. As protein: CSAPVRARNDEQFF.